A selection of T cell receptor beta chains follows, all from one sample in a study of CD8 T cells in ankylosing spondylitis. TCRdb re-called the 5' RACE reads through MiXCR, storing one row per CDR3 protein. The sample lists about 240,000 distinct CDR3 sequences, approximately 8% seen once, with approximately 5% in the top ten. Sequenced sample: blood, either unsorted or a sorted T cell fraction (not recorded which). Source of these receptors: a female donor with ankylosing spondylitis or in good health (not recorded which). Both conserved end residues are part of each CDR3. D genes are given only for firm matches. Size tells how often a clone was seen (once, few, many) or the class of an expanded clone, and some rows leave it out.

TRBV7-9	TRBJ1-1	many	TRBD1	CASRKRGQAEAFF	TGTGCCAGCCGCAAAAGGGGGCAGGCTGAAGCTTTCTTT
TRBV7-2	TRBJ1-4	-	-	CASSWGRGLEKLFF	TGTGCCAGCAGCTGGGGCAGGGGCCTTGAAAAACTGTTTTTT
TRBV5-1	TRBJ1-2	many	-	CASSLAPAANYGYTF	TGCGCCAGCAGCTTGGCACCGGCAGCTAACTATGGCTACACCTTC
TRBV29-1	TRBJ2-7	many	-	CSVDGPGLYEQYF	TGCAGCGTTGATGGCCCAGGATTATACGAGCAGTACTTC
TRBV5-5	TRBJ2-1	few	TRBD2	CASSLLAGVSNEQFF	TGTGCCAGCAGCTTGCTAGCGGGAGTAAGTAATGAGCAGTTCTTC
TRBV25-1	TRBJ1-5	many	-	CASSDDIYSNQPQHF	TGTGCCAGCAGCGATGACATTTATAGCAATCAGCCCCAGCATTTT
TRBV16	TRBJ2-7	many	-	CASSQSLAAIYEQYF	TGTGCCAGCAGCCAATCCTTGGCAGCCATCTACGAGCAGTACTTC
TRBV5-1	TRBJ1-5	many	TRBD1	CASSRTGAADQPQHF	TGCGCCAGCAGCCGGACAGGGGCTGCGGATCAGCCCCAGCATTTT
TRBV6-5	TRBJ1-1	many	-	CASSYSRVTNTEAFF	TGTGCCAGCAGTTACTCAAGGGTGACGAACACTGAAGCTTTCTTT
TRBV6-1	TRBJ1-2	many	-	CASSGDGNYGYTF	TGTGCCAGCAGCGGTGATGGGAACTATGGCTACACCTTC
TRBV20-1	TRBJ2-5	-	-	CSARYLEETQYF	TGCAGTGCTCGTTACTTAGAAGAGACCCAGTACTTC
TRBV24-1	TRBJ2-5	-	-	CATSGTEGAQYF	TGTGCTACCAGTGGGACGGAAGGGGCCCAGTACTTC
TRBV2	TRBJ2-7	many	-	CASLRWESTYEQYF	TGTGCCAGCCTTCGATGGGAGTCTACCTACGAGCAGTACTTC
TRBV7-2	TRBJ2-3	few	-	CASSLGSTGDTQYF	TGTGCCAGCAGCTTAGGATCTACAGGGGATACGCAGTATTTT
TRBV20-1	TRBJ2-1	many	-	CSARERLQILSYNEQFF	TGCAGTGCTAGGGAAAGACTGCAAATTCTCTCCTACAATGAGCAGTTCTTC
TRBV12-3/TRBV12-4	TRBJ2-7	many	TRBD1	CASAGTGVYEQYF	TGTGCCAGCGCCGGGACAGGGGTTTACGAGCAGTACTTC
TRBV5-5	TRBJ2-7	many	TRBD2	CASSLEGGGTYEQYF	TGTGCCAGCAGCTTGGAAGGCGGGGGTACCTACGAGCAGTACTTC
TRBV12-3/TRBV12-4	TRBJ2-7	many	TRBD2	CASSKGLEVWKQYF	TGTGCCAGCAGCAAAGGACTAGAGGTCTGGAAGCAGTACTTC
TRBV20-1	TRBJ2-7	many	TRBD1	CSAKNDRGHEQYF	TGCAGTGCAAAAAACGACAGGGGCCACGAGCAGTACTTC
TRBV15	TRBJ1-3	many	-	CATSRSLDMSGNTIYF	TGTGCCACCAGCAGATCCTTGGACATGTCTGGAAACACCATATATTTT
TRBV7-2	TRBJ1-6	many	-	CASSLRTRTARNSPLHF	TGTGCCAGCAGCTTAAGGACGAGGACAGCACGAAATTCACCCCTCCACTTT
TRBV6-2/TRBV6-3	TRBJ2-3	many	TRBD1	CASRPRTGLDTQYF	TGTGCCAGCAGACCCCGGACAGGGTTGGATACGCAGTATTTT
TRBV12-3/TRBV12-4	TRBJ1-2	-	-	CASSLVNGGQDGYTF	TGTGCCAGCAGTTTAGTAAATGGAGGGCAGGATGGCTACACCTTC